A single sample is the source of the 9 T cell receptor beta chains below, sequenced in a study of identical twins. Each CDR3 protein gets one entry after TCRdb re-called the 5' RACE reads with MiXCR. The sample lists roughly 720,000 distinct CDR3 sequences, about 18% occurring once. These data were also reused for a study on T cells expressing NK-cell markers.

The sequenced sample consisted of PBMCs. The source of these receptors is a woman aged 18-35 years in good health.

This clonotype was seen only a few times. The chain combines TRBV12-3 or TRBV12-4 with TRBJ2-7; D is tentatively TRBD1 or TRBD2 (5 bases each). The CDR3 contains 13 residues. The ends were cut back, 6 bases at V and 3 bases at J, with 12 bases in the middle. The CDR3 protein is CASSPGPYYEQYF. CDR3 nucleotide sequence: TGTGCCAGCAGCCCGGGACCGTACTACGAGCAGTACTTC.

The chain recombines TRBV7-3 with TRBJ2-1, with TRBD2 identical over 10 bases. CDR3 length: 15 amino acids. Germline CDR1 reads SGHTA; CDR2 reads FQGTGA. V was clipped by 2 bases and J by 7 bases; unmatched bases: 5. The CDR3 here is CASSLQAGGPNEQFF. The CDR3 DNA is TGTGCCAGCAGCTTACAAGCGGGGGGGCCGAATGAGCAGTTCTTC.

The chain recombines TRBV18 with TRBJ2-7; D might be TRBD1 (5 bases). The CDR3 is made up of 14 amino acids. The V and J ends lost 4 bases and 1 base respectively, with 11 bases between them. The germline V gene has CDR1 KGHSH and CDR2 LQKENI. The CDR3 reads CASSQGYPSYEQYF. The CDR3 bases are TGTGCCAGCTCACAGGGGTACCCTTCCTACGAGCAGTACTTC.

This clonotype was counted ten times or more. The rearrangement links TRBV19 to TRBJ2-1; D is uncertain. V gave up 4 bases and J gave up 3 bases, with 7 bases separating them. The V gene's germline CDR1 is LNHDA and CDR2 SQIVND (reference sequence). This CDR3 region has 13 residues. The CDR3 DNA reads TGTGCCAGTAGTACGGGCGACTACAATGAGCAGTTCTTC. Its protein is CASSTGDYNEQFF. Variable domain in full (rest from reference TRBV19 and TRBJ2-1): DGGITQSPKYLFRKEGQNVTLSCEQNLNHDAMYWYRQDPGQGLRLIYYSQIVNDFQKGDIAEGYSVSREKKESFPLTVTSAQKNPTAFYLCASSTGDYNEQFFGPGTRLTVL.

This clonotype was found many times. V usage is TRBV10-3 and J usage is TRBJ2-1; possibly TRBD2 for D (6 bases). The V gene lost 9 bases and the J gene lost 16 bases, with 16 bases spanning the gap. Per the germline V gene, CDR1 is ENHRY and CDR2 is SYGVKD. The CDR3 sequence is 10 residues long. The CDR3 is CAIEEWEEFF. CDR3 DNA sequence: TGTGCCATTGAAGAGTGGGAGGAATTCTTC.

The rearrangement joins TRBV25-1 to TRBJ2-5; weak D call: TRBD2 (7 bases). The CDR3 length is 14 residues. With 6 bases removed from V and 5 bases from J, the gap between germline ends came to 16 bases. Germline V gives CDR1 MGHDK, CDR2 SYGVNS. The DNA for the CDR3 is TGTGCCAGCAGCTGGGGGGGCGGCAGGGAGACCCAGTACTTC. As protein: CASSWGGGRETQYF.

In this sample, this clonotype turned up a few times. The chain combines TRBV20-1 with TRBJ2-7; 7 nucleotides line up with TRBD2. Trimming at V came to 5 bases and at J to 5 bases, leaving 6 bases not matched to a gene. This CDR3 has 12 amino acids. The V gene's germline CDR1 is DFQATT and CDR2 SNEGSKA (reference sequence). The CDR3 DNA reads as TGCAGTGCTGGCGTGAGCGGGGACGAGCAGTACTTC. The encoded protein is CSAGVSGDEQYF.

The chain is built from TRBV3-1 and TRBJ2-5; D remains ambiguous. V lost 4 bases, J lost 5 bases, and 8 bases lay in between. The CDR3 is 12 amino acids. Germline CDR1 LGHDT, CDR2 YNNKEL (reference sequence). In DNA, the CDR3 is TGTGCCAGCAGCCGGAACGCGGAGACCCAGTACTTC. Translation gives CASSRNAETQYF.

The chain recombines TRBV20-1 with TRBJ2-3, with TRBD1 matching over 10 bases. The CDR3 spans 16 residues. Germline assignment: CDR1 DFQATT and CDR2 SNEGSKA (reference sequence). The V segment lost 4 bases and the J segment 1 base; nucleotides outside the gene matches: 8. CDR3 region: CSANSDRGQGTDTQYF. CDR3 in DNA: TGCAGTGCTAACAGCGACAGGGGGCAAGGCACAGATACGCAGTATTTT.